This is a list of T cell receptor beta chains from one sample in a study of identical twins. TCRdb re-derived calls from the 5' RACE reads in MiXCR, one entry per CDR3 protein. The table shows about 240,000 distinct CDR3 sequences, with roughly 10% occurring only once. The specimen sequenced was memory T cells sorted from blood. The receptor source for this set is a man between 45 and 60 years old in good health. The CDR3 runs from the conserved cysteine through the conserved F or W. Each record gives: D gene, clone size, J gene, V gene, CDR3 DNA, CDR3 protein. A D gene is named only where the DNA matches it firmly. The listing skips clone size in some rows; elsewhere it reads once, few, many or a size class.

TRBD1,many,TRBJ1-6,TRBV4-2,TGTGCCAGCAGCCAAGAAGCCCAGGGACAGGGCTTCTATAATTCACCCCTCCACTTT,CASSQEAQGQGFYNSPLHF
.,few,TRBJ1-1,TRBV7-9,TGTGCCAGCAGCTTCGACGGACCTAACACTGAAGCTTTCTTT,CASSFDGPNTEAFF
.,.,TRBJ2-5,TRBV7-9,TGTGCCAGCAGCACAGGGGGGGCACGAGAGGAGGAGACCCAGTACTTC,CASSTGGAREEETQYF
TRBD2,many,TRBJ2-3,TRBV20-1,TGCAGTGCTAGATCCCCGGCGGGACTAGCAGATACGCAGTATTTT,CSARSPAGLADTQYF
.,.,TRBJ1-2,TRBV9,TGTGCCAGCAGCGTAGAGGCTCGAGGTGGCTACACCTTC,CASSVEARGGYTF
TRBD1,.,TRBJ2-2,TRBV6-1,TGTGCCAGCAGTGAGGGGACAGGGTTCGCCGGGGAGCTGTTTTTT,CASSEGTGFAGELFF
.,few,TRBJ2-7,TRBV7-7,TGTGCCAGCAGCTTAACTGGTGCCGGAGAGCAGTACTTC,CASSLTGAGEQYF
.,many,TRBJ1-1,TRBV12-3/TRBV12-4,TGTGCCAGCAGTATAACGAACACTGAAGCTTTCTTT,CASSITNTEAFF
TRBD1,many,TRBJ2-7,TRBV20-1,TGCAGTGCTAGAGATTCCCGGACAGGGGTTTACGAGCAGTACTTC,CSARDSRTGVYEQYF
.,few,TRBJ2-7,TRBV12-3/TRBV12-4,TGTGCCAGCAGTTTGGTCAGGGACCACGAGCAGTACTTC,CASSLVRDHEQYF
TRBD2,few,TRBJ2-1,TRBV7-9,TGTGCCAGCAGCTCAGGACTAGCGGGAGCGGAGCAGTTCTTC,CASSSGLAGAEQFF
TRBD2,many,TRBJ2-3,TRBV28,TGTGCCAGCAGAGGTCGGCGGGGGGGCCATAGGGATCGCACAGATACGCAGTATTTT,CASRGRRGGHRDRTDTQYF
.,many,TRBJ1-5,TRBV12-3/TRBV12-4,TGTGCCAGCAGCCCCGGCCAGGCTTCCAATCAGCCCCAGCATTTT,CASSPGQASNQPQHF
.,.,TRBJ1-1,TRBV25-1,TGTGCCAGCAGCCCGTTTTCAGGTGAAGCTTTCTTT,CASSPFSGEAFF
TRBD1,.,TRBJ2-7,TRBV9,TGTGCCAGCAGCGACTCAGGGGGCGCTTCTCAAGAGCAGTACTTC,CASSDSGGASQEQYF
TRBD2,many,TRBJ2-1,TRBV10-3,TGTGCCACCTACGCGGGGGAGTATGGGGAGCAGTTCTTC,CATYAGEYGEQFF
TRBD2,.,TRBJ2-3,TRBV18,TGTGCCAGCTCACCGGGACTAGCGAACACAGATACGCAGTATTTT,CASSPGLANTDTQYF
.,.,TRBJ2-1,TRBV7-2,TGTGCCAGCAGCCCCGTCACGGGGTACAATGAGCAGTTCTTC,CASSPVTGYNEQFF
TRBD1,many,TRBJ1-3,TRBV5-1,TGCGCCAGCAGCCCTGACACAGGGGGTTCTGGAAACACCATATATTTT,CASSPDTGGSGNTIYF
.,few,TRBJ2-7,TRBV20-1,TGCAGTGCTAGAGAAGGTTGGGACTTTCAGTACTTC,CSAREGWDFQYF
TRBD1,.,TRBJ2-7,TRBV5-1,TGCGCCAGCAGCTTGGACGGGACAGCTACGTCTTACGAGCAGTACTTC,CASSLDGTATSYEQYF
.,.,TRBJ1-1,TRBV6-5,TGTGCCAGCAGCCGGGGGCATACTGAAGCTTTCTTT,CASSRGHTEAFF
.,.,TRBJ2-1,TRBV6-2/TRBV6-3,TGTGCCAGCAGCTTTAGGGGGGTGGCCGCCAATGAGCAGTTCTTC,CASSFRGVAANEQFF
TRBD2,.,TRBJ2-5,TRBV12-3/TRBV12-4,TGTGCCAGCAGTTTAGGAAGCGGGAGGACCTCCAGGTATGAGACCCAGTACTTC,CASSLGSGRTSRYETQYF
TRBD1,.,TRBJ2-7,TRBV4-3,TGCGCCAGCAGCCAAGGAGCGACAGGGACCTACGAGCAGTACTTC,CASSQGATGTYEQYF
.,.,TRBJ2-7,TRBV29-1,TGCAGCGGTGAGATGAACTACGAGCAGTACTTC,CSGEMNYEQYF
TRBD1,few,TRBJ2-3,TRBV4-2,TGTGCCAGCAGCTCCCGTGGACAGGGATTGGATACGCAGTATTTT,CASSSRGQGLDTQYF